This TCR beta chain was sequenced in a study of blood T cell repertoires in COVID-19. Study in general: The United States, Italy and Spain provided the acute and convalescent COVID-19 samples. PBMCs, B-cell-depleted T cells, or T cells provided the cDNA or gDNA that made up the material.

Germline lookup yields CDR1 MNHEY and CDR2 SMNVEV (reference sequence). The CDR3 length is 12 residues. Trimming removed 4 bases at V and 3 bases at J, with 7 bases between. Self-reported history from a screening survey and questionnaire set each donor's cohort. Assay: immunoSEQ multiplex PCR; the TCRdb copy retains only in-frame clones and omits some. The sample holds about 240,000 clones, about four fifths seen once. This clone has a single count. Other DNA sequences in this sample translate to the same CDR3. Specimen: PBMCs or T cells enriched from blood (not recorded which). This sequence originates from a middle-aged woman who had been exposed to COVID-19. V is TRBV27 and J is TRBJ2-7, with D possibly TRBD2 on 6 matching bases. Here the CDR3 DNA reads TGTGCCAGCAGTTCCGGGGGCTACGAGCAGTACTTC. Its protein is CASSSGGYEQYF.